These T cell receptor beta chains were read from a single sample in a study of control samples from healthy donors and cancer patients. Generated by immunoSEQ multiplex PCR, the TCRdb table keeps only in-frame clones and is missing some. The sample includes 75,000 or so clones, roughly 87% of them seen just once. Sequencing was carried out using PBMCs. The origin of the receptors is a man between 60 and 75 years old with colorectal cancer. The CDR3 runs from the conserved cysteine through the conserved F or W. D genes are given only for firm matches. The size field is filled for only some rows; it gives once, few, many or a size class.

j_gene,d_gene,abundance,v_gene,CDR3aa,CDR3nt
TRBJ2-3,TRBD1,once,TRBV27,CASREGAPDTQYF,TGTGCCAGCCGCGAGGGGGCCCCAGATACGCAGTATTTT
TRBJ2-2,NA,NA,TRBV3-1/TRBV3-2,CASSQVNTGELFF,TGTGCCAGCAGCCAAGTGAACACCGGGGAGCTGTTTTTT
TRBJ1-1,NA,NA,TRBV18,CASSPKFSGGGQAFF,TGTGCCAGCTCACCAAAATTCTCGGGGGGCGGGCAAGCTTTCTTT
TRBJ1-2,NA,once,TRBV28,CASSLTQGGGYTF,TGTGCCAGCAGTTTAACACAGGGAGGGGGCTACACCTTC
TRBJ1-2,NA,few,TRBV2,CASRDSDVSYGYTF,TGTGCCAGCAGGGACTCGGACGTAAGCTATGGCTACACCTTC
TRBJ2-1,NA,NA,TRBV27,CASRLAGLSYNEQFF,TGTGCCAGCCGCTTGGCGGGACTCTCCTACAATGAGCAGTTCTTC
TRBJ2-5,NA,NA,TRBV12-3/TRBV12-4,CASRSMETQYF,TGTGCCAGCAGGTCAATGGAGACCCAGTACTTC
TRBJ1-6,NA,NA,TRBV19,CASSPSGPAEGSPLHF,TGTGCCAGTAGTCCATCAGGGCCCGCCGAGGGATCACCCCTCCACTTT
TRBJ1-1,TRBD1,NA,TRBV19,CASSPPPDRGWVRYEAFF,TGTGCCAGTAGCCCCCCCCCTGACAGGGGTTGGGTCCGCTATGAAGCTTTCTTT
TRBJ1-6,NA,NA,TRBV9,CASSVAGAPLHF,TGTGCCAGCAGCGTAGCCGGGGCACCCCTCCACTTT
TRBJ2-5,TRBD2,NA,TRBV19,CASSDLAGEAQYF,TGTGCCAGTAGTGACCTAGCGGGGGAGGCCCAGTACTTC
TRBJ2-1,NA,NA,TRBV7-9,CASSPRRVSYNEQFF,TGTGCCAGCAGCCCGCGCCGGGTGTCCTACAATGAGCAGTTCTTC
TRBJ1-1,TRBD1,NA,TRBV6-5,CASRVPGQGTEAFF,TGTGCCAGCAGGGTACCCGGACAGGGCACTGAAGCTTTCTTT
TRBJ2-5,NA,once,TRBV30,CAWRSGTPGETQYF,TGTGCCTGGAGATCGGGGACTCCCGGGGAGACCCAGTACTTC
TRBJ1-2,NA,NA,TRBV4-1,CASSQATKYGYTF,TGCGCCAGCAGCCAAGCGACTAAGTATGGCTACACCTTC
TRBJ2-3,NA,NA,TRBV30,CAWSVLGPDTQYF,TGTGCCTGGAGTGTACTGGGGCCGGATACGCAGTATTTT
TRBJ2-5,TRBD2,NA,TRBV4-2,CASSPGGYQETQYF,TGTGCCAGCAGCCCGGGGGGGTACCAAGAGACCCAGTACTTC
TRBJ2-2,NA,NA,TRBV7-3,CASSLTGRGALQTGELFF,TGTGCCAGCAGCTTAACGGGCAGGGGAGCACTTCAGACCGGGGAGCTGTTTTTT
TRBJ1-6,TRBD1,few,TRBV6-5,CASSPGQERNSPLHF,TGTGCCAGCAGTCCTGGACAGGAAAGAAATTCACCCCTCCACTTT
TRBJ1-5,NA,NA,TRBV7-6,CASSLGYNQPQHF,TGTGCCAGCAGCTTGGGATACAATCAGCCCCAGCATTTT
TRBJ1-3,NA,once,TRBV6-5,CASIGSGNTIYF,TGTGCCAGCATTGGTTCTGGAAACACCATATATTTT
TRBJ2-1,NA,NA,TRBV28,CASSLGEQFF,TGTGCCAGCAGTTTAGGTGAGCAGTTCTTC
TRBJ1-1,TRBD1,once,TRBV7-3,CASSPTGKNTEAFF,TGTGCCAGCAGCCCGACAGGGAAGAACACTGAAGCTTTCTTT
TRBJ2-3,TRBD2,few,TRBV6-6,CASSPSGTSTDTQYF,TGTGCCAGCAGCCCAAGCGGGACTAGCACAGATACGCAGTATTTT
TRBJ2-3,TRBD2,NA,TRBV7-9,CASSPSGGPDTQYF,TGTGCCAGCAGCCCTAGCGGGGGTCCGGATACGCAGTATTTT
TRBJ2-1,NA,few,TRBV7-8,CASSLGGQGNEQFF,TGTGCCAGCAGCTTAGGGGGCCAGGGCAATGAGCAGTTCTTC
TRBJ2-6,TRBD2,NA,TRBV3-1/TRBV3-2,CASSQRGASGANVLTF,TGTGCCAGCAGCCAGCGGGGGGCCTCTGGGGCCAACGTCCTGACTTTC
TRBJ2-1,TRBD2,NA,TRBV5-1,CASSPGGPQYNEQFF,TGCGCCAGCAGCCCGGGGGGGCCCCAATACAATGAGCAGTTCTTC
TRBJ1-5,NA,NA,TRBV9,CASSPSGSSNQPQHF,TGTGCCAGCAGCCCCTCTGGGTCAAGCAATCAGCCCCAGCATTTT
TRBJ2-4,NA,NA,TRBV6-5,CASTSRRDTPNIQYF,TGTGCCAGCACCTCTCGCCGGGACACCCCTAACATTCAGTACTTC
TRBJ2-1,TRBD1,NA,TRBV25-1,CASTRQGASVLSEQFF,TGTGCCAGCACCCGACAGGGGGCATCAGTGTTGAGTGAGCAGTTCTTC
TRBJ1-1,NA,NA,TRBV19,CASSRMKRGENTEAFF,TGTGCCAGTAGCCGTATGAAAAGAGGGGAGAACACTGAAGCTTTCTTT